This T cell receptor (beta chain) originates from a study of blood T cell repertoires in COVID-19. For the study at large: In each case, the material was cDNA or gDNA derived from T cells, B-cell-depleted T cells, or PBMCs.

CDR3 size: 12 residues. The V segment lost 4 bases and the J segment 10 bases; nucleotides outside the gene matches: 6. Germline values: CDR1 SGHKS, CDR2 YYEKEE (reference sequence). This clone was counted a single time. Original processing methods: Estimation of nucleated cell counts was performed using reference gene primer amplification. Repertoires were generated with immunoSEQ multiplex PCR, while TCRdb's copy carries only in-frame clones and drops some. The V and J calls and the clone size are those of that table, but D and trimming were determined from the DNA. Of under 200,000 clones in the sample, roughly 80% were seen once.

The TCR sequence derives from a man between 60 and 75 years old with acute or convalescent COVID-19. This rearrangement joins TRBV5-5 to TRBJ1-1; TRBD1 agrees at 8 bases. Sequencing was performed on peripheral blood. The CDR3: CASSPTGTGAFF. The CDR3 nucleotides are TGTGCCAGCAGCCCGACCGGGACAGGAGCTTTCTTT. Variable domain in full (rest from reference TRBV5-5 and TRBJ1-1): DAGVTQSPTHLIKTRGQQVTLRCSPISGHKSVSWYQQVLGQGPQFIFQYYEKEERGRGNFPDRFSARQFPNYSSELNVNALLLGDSALYLCASSPTGTGAFFGQGTRLTVV.